The next 19 T cell receptor beta chains were all read from a single sample in a study of T-cell reconstitution after alpha-beta-depleted transplantation in children. Unique molecular identifiers were used to barcode this TCRbeta library. One entry per CDR3 protein, called by TCRdb with MiXCR from the PCR reads. The sample comprises 250,000 to 400,000 distinct CDR3 sequences, over 20% of which are singletons, and 9.5% to 13% rests with the top ten. Here the sequenced sample was PBMCs, mostly from graft donor cells, taken 180 days after TCRalphabeta/CD19-depleted stem cell transplant. The receptors here all came from a male patient between 5 and 17 years old who had a stem cell transplant for acute lymphoblastic leukemia, so the T cells may come from the graft donor.

This clonotype appeared a few times. V usage is TRBV2 and J usage is TRBJ2-1, with D tentatively TRBD2 (7 bases). Trimming shortened V by 10 bases and J by 1 base, and 23 bases separated the two germline ends. CDR1 and CDR2 from the germline V gene are SNHLY and FYNNEI. This CDR3 comprises 17 residues. In nucleotides, the CDR3 is TGTGCCACCGTACAGGGATACCTAGCGGAGTCCTACAATGAGCAGTTCTTC. It encodes CATVQGYLAESYNEQFF. Full variable domain (missing parts from reference TRBV2 and TRBJ2-1): EPEVTQTPSHQVTQMGQEVILRCVPISNHLYFYWYRQILGQKVEFLVSFYNNEISEKSEIFDDQFSVERPDGSNFTLKIRSTKLEDSAMYFCATVQGYLAESYNEQFFGPGTRLTVL.

This clonotype has just a few counts. The chain carries TRBV9 and TRBJ1-2; D is undetermined. V shed 3 bases and J shed 2 bases, with 5 bases lying between them. There are 12 residues in the CDR3. The germline CDR1 and CDR2 sequences are SGDLS and YYNGEE. The CDR3 region has the DNA TGTGCCAGCAGCGCCGACAACTATGGCTACACCTTC. This gives the protein CASSADNYGYTF.

The chain has TRBV12-5 and TRBJ2-1; D gene unclear. Between the trimmed V and J ends, which lost 3 bases and 10 bases, there was a span of 13 bases. CDR1 LGHNT and CDR2 FRNRAP come from the germline V gene. The CDR3 spans 13 residues. Written as DNA, the CDR3 is TGTGCTAGTGGTTTCGGTGGCTCGGGCGAGCAGTTCTTC. It is translated as CASGFGGSGEQFF. Combining the CDR3 with reference TRBV12-5 and TRBJ2-1 gives the whole variable domain DARVTQTPRHKVTEMGQEVTMRCQPILGHNTVFWYRQTMMQGLELLAYFRNRAPLDDSGMPKDRFSAEMPDATLATLKIQPSEPRDSAVYFCASGFGGSGEQFFGPGTRLTVL.

This clonotype came up a few times. The V and J genes are TRBV20-1 and TRBJ1-1; D is perhaps TRBD1 (5 bases). The V end lost 3 bases, the J end lost 1 base, and 9 bases lay between the germline ends. Germline V lookup: CDR1 DFQATT, CDR2 SNEGSKA (reference sequence). CDR3 length equals 13 residues. In DNA, the CDR3 is TGCAGTGCTAGTTCGGGGCCGAACACTGAAGCTTTCTTT. Protein: CSASSGPNTEAFF.

The V call is TRBV7-6, the J call TRBJ2-5, with 10 positions matching TRBD1. Germline V CDR1 and CDR2: SGHVS, FNYEAQ. J lost 1 base, V lost 0 bases, and 8 bases had no gene match. The CDR3 has 18 amino acids. CDR3: CASSLALFGTGVQETQYF. The CDR3 DNA reads TGTGCCAGCAGCTTAGCGCTTTTCGGGACAGGGGTCCAAGAGACCCAGTACTTC.

CDR3 nucleotides: TGTGCCAGCAAAAGTTATAGCGGGGCCGGGGGCGAGCAGTACTTC. Translating gives CASKSYSGAGGEQYF. This chain links TRBV27 with TRBJ2-7, with TRBD2 matching 8 bases. The CDR3 runs to 15 residues. After removal of 7 bases from V and 6 bases from J, the junction contained 14 bases not matched to a gene. Germline CDR1 MNHEY, CDR2 SMNVEV (reference sequence).

Of note for this clonotype: An end of the junction does not agree with germline; a read error may underlie this. The chain combines TRBV12-3 or TRBV12-4 with TRBJ2-1; D is perhaps TRBD2 (6 bases). CDR3 length equals 21 residues. The CDR3 spells CASSLASVWRERPHSYNEQFF. CDR3 nucleotides: TGTGCCAGCAGTCTAGCCTCCGTATGGCGGGAAAGGCCGCACTCCTACAATGAGCAGTTCTTC.

This rearrangement joins TRBV20-1 to TRBJ2-4, with D possibly called TRBD1 or TRBD2 (6 bases each). Trimming shortened V by 7 bases and J by 1 base, and 11 bases separated the two germline ends. Per the germline V gene, CDR1 is DFQATT and CDR2 is SNEGSKA (reference sequence). CDR3 size: 13 residues. The DNA for the CDR3 is TGCAGTGGAGGAGGGGGGGCCAAAAACATTCAGTACTTC. This translates into CSGGGGAKNIQYF.

The chain employs TRBV6-1 and TRBJ2-7; 11 nucleotides align to TRBD2. V shed 4 bases, J shed 4 bases, and the junction held 6 bases outside the gene matches. CDR3 size: 15 residues. The germline V gene has CDR1 MNHNS and CDR2 SASEGT. DNA for the CDR3: TGTGCCAGCAGTGTATCCGGGACTAGCGGATACGAGCAGTACTTC. It specifies CASSVSGTSGYEQYF.

The rearrangement uses TRBV6-2 or TRBV6-3 and TRBJ2-3, with TRBD2 matching over 7 bases. Germline CDR1 reads MNHEY; CDR2 reads SVGEGT. The trim removed 2 bases at V and 0 bases at J, leaving 2 bases unmatched. The CDR3 has 15 residues. The CDR3 sequence: CASSYRGLSTDTQYF. CDR3 DNA: TGTGCCAGCAGTTACCGGGGACTAAGCACAGATACGCAGTATTTT.

The chain is built from TRBV2 and TRBJ2-7, with D uncertain. This CDR3 has 12 residues. Trimming shortened V by 7 bases and J by 1 base, and 8 bases separated the two germline ends. The germline V gene encodes CDR1 SNHLY and CDR2 FYNNEI. The CDR3 protein is CASKLTSYEQYF. DNA of the CDR3: TGTGCCAGCAAACTAACATCCTACGAGCAGTACTTC.

The chain joins TRBV5-1 to TRBJ1-3; D is perhaps TRBD1 (5 bases). V dropped 4 bases and J dropped 2 bases, with 13 bases sitting between them. The germline gives CDR1 SGHRS, CDR2 YFSETQ. The CDR3 covers 15 residues. Here the CDR3 DNA reads TGCGCCAGCAGCATTGACCGGACAACTGGAAACACCATATATTTT. Its translation is CASSIDRTTGNTIYF.

The CDR3 sequence is CATRIVQGSYEQYF. CDR3 in DNA: TGTGCCACCCGTATAGTCCAGGGATCGTACGAGCAGTACTTC. This rearrangement joins TRBV27 to TRBJ2-7; D may be TRBD1 (5 bases). The V end lost 10 bases, the J end lost 4 bases, and 20 bases lay between the germline ends. CDR1 is MNHEY and CDR2 is SMNVEV in the germline V gene (reference sequence). The CDR3 covers 14 residues.

V gene TRBV9 combines with J gene TRBJ1-2, with 8 nucleotides matching TRBD1. The V and J ends lost 0 bases and 7 bases, in that order; junction bases with no gene match: 14. The CDR3 runs to 17 residues. The germline V gene has CDR1 SGDLS and CDR2 YYNGEE. The CDR3 is CASSVGGRQGKSGGYTF. The CDR3 DNA follows: TGTGCCAGCAGCGTAGGGGGGAGACAGGGGAAAAGCGGTGGCTACACCTTC.

This clonotype was observed a handful of times. This chain joins TRBV27 and TRBJ1-2; no reliable D call. The V end was cut by 3 bases, the J end by 2 bases, with 13 bases between. The CDR3 sequence is 15 residues long. Per the germline V gene, CDR1 is MNHEY and CDR2 is SMNVEV (reference sequence). The CDR3 loop is CASSFSRRQNYGYTF. CDR3 DNA sequence: TGTGCCAGCAGTTTCTCGCGACGGCAGAACTATGGCTACACCTTC.

The V and J genes are TRBV10-3 and TRBJ2-7; weak D call: TRBD2 (6 bases). Trimming took 3 bases from V and 5 from J, leaving 14 bases between them. The CDR3 loop spans 14 amino acids. Germline values: CDR1 ENHRY, CDR2 SYGVKD. The CDR3 protein is CAISDGGLADEQYF. CDR3 nucleotides: TGTGCCATCAGTGATGGAGGTTTAGCGGACGAGCAGTACTTC.

V and J are TRBV7-4 and TRBJ2-7, with TRBD2 matching over 7 bases. V dropped 1 base and J dropped 2; count of bases not matched to a gene: 11. Germline assignment: CDR1 SGHVT and CDR2 SQSDAQ. The CDR3 consists of 17 residues. CDR3 residues: CASSLDGGGGSTYEQYF. The CDR3 DNA sequence: TGTGCCAGCAGCTTAGATGGGGGGGGAGGCTCAACCTACGAGCAGTACTTC.

About this clonotype itself: It is likely a read error, because the conserved phenylalanine at the end of the CDR3 is missing. The chain couples TRBV28 to TRBJ2-1; D tentatively fits TRBD1 or TRBD2 (5 bases each). Deletions cut 8 bases from V and 7 bases from J, with 15 bases between. Germline V gene lookup returns CDR1 MDHEN and CDR2 SYDVKM. The CDR3 extends over 13 amino acids. The CDR3 sequence is CASAYGTPNEQFL. CDR3 bases: TGTGCCAGCGCGTACGGGACGCCTAATGAGCAGTTCTTG.

V usage is TRBV29-1 and J usage is TRBJ2-5; D not resolved. Per the germline V gene, CDR1 is SQVTM and CDR2 is ANQGSEA. The CDR3 is made up of 10 amino acids. V was shortened by 2 bases and J by 9 bases, with 7 bases between the two germline ends. This CDR3 reads CSVERTAQYF. As DNA, the CDR3 is TGCAGCGTTGAAAGGACGGCCCAGTACTTC.